The subject of this entry is one T cell receptor (beta chain). Its antigen is as yet unknown. PCR was performed using 60 Vbeta and 13 Jbeta primers. This table comes from immunoSEQ multiplex PCR, and its TCRdb copy is limited to in-frame clones, with some not included. The profile shows about 93,000 clones, 80% of them singletons. This sample is drawn from a study of cytomegalovirus exposure and HLA in healthy donors. Study-level results: In a later analysis, compared with equally common non-associated chains, HLA-associated beta chains were more expanded.

Donors consisted of healthy bone marrow donors. V lost 7 bases, J lost 0 bases, and 7 bases stayed unmatched. This CDR3 is 15 amino acids long. Per germline, CDR1 SNHLY and CDR2 FYNNEI. The chain is built from TRBV2 and TRBJ2-7, with TRBD1 matching over 9 bases. Sequenced: PBMCs. The receptor was isolated from a man younger than 45 in good health and CMV-seronegative. CDR3: CASTAGQGSSYEQYF. CDR3 nucleotide sequence: TGTGCCAGCACCGCGGGACAGGGTAGCTCCTACGAGCAGTACTTC.